These 29 T cell receptor beta chains originate from one sample sequenced in a study of T cell responses to AZD1222 COVID-19 vaccine. The repertoire was sequenced with immunoSEQ multiplex PCR; TCRdb's copy has only in-frame clones and lacks some. The table lists about 160,000 clones, more than 85% of them singletons. The sequenced sample was peripheral blood, obtained on day 0 of AZD1222 vaccination. These receptors originate from an adult in good health.

This clone was seen more than once but under ten times. The genes are TRBV27 and TRBJ1-1; D is undetermined. The CDR3 runs 12 residues. Germline CDR1 MNHEY, CDR2 SMNVEV (reference sequence). Trimming removed 7 bases at V and 1 base at J, with 7 bases between. The CDR3 sequence: CASKEWNTEAFF. The CDR3 bases are TGTGCCAGCAAAGAGTGGAACACTGAAGCTTTCTTT.

The chain combines TRBV28 with TRBJ1-5, with TRBD1 matching over 7 bases. The CDR3 extends over 14 amino acids. Germline assignment: CDR1 MDHEN and CDR2 SYDVKM. Trimming cost V 5 bases and J 5 bases; bases outside gene matches: 6. The CDR3 DNA sequence: TGTGCCAGCAGTCGTTACAGGGGAGATCAGCCCCAGCATTTT. Its protein product is CASSRYRGDQPQHF.

With respect to this clone: Germline and junction disagree at one end, which may indicate a read error. The chain is built from TRBV28 and TRBJ2-7, with a tentative D call TRBD1 (6 bases). Germline V gene sequence: CDR1 MDHEN, CDR2 SYDVKM. This CDR3 region has 12 residues. CDR3 sequence reads: CASSARVGANFF. The DNA of the CDR3 is TGTGCCAGCAGTGCCCGGGTGGGGGCTAACTTCTTC.

This clone was detected a few times. V gene TRBV3-1 (or the pseudogene TRBV3-2) combines with J gene TRBJ2-2; perhaps D is TRBD1 or TRBD2 (5 bases each). V shed 1 base and J shed 1 base, with 13 bases lying between them. CDR3 size: 17 residues. Germline-derived CDR1 and CDR2 are LGHDT and YNNKEL (reference sequence). CDR3 nucleotide sequence: TGTGCCAGCAGCCAAGCGTCGAGAGGGGTGAACACCGGGGAGCTGTTTTTT. This translates into CASSQASRGVNTGELFF.

This chain joins TRBV6-6 and TRBJ1-1; the match to TRBD1 covers 8 bases. Germline V gives CDR1 MNHNY, CDR2 SVGAGI (reference sequence). There are 15 residues in the CDR3. V lost 4 bases, J lost 0 bases, and 4 bases stayed unmatched. CDR3 amino acids: CASSSRQGLNTEAFF. CDR3 nucleotides: TGTGCCAGCAGTTCCAGACAGGGGTTGAACACTGAAGCTTTCTTT.

This clone has more than one count but fewer than ten. This chain uses TRBV3-1 (or the pseudogene TRBV3-2) with TRBJ2-1; D is perhaps TRBD1 or TRBD2 (5 bases each). The V and J ends lost 1 base and 4 bases respectively, with 14 bases between them. The CDR3 loop spans 16 amino acids. The germline CDR1 and CDR2 sequences are LGHDT and YNNKEL (reference sequence). CDR3 protein: CASSQGDPGPYNEQFF. The DNA of the CDR3 is TGTGCCAGCAGCCAAGGAGACCCGGGACCATACAATGAGCAGTTCTTC.

The chain joins TRBV5-8 to TRBJ1-5; D is perhaps TRBD1 (6 bases). Trimming took off 2 bases at V and 3 bases at J, with 9 bases between the two ends. CDR1 and CDR2 (germline): SGHTS, YDEGEE. This CDR3 contains 14 residues. The CDR3 region is CASSFRDINQPQHF. The CDR3 DNA reads TGTGCCAGCAGCTTCCGGGACATCAATCAGCCCCAGCATTTT.

The genes are TRBV18 and TRBJ2-1; 12 nucleotides agree with TRBD2. J was trimmed by 7 bases and V by 3 bases; bases with no gene match: 4. Germline V gene lookup returns CDR1 KGHSH and CDR2 LQKENI. The CDR3 is 15 amino acids. The CDR3 loop is CASSPRTSGANEQFF. CDR3 nucleotide sequence: TGTGCCAGCTCACCCAGGACTAGCGGGGCAAATGAGCAGTTCTTC.

The chain joins TRBV5-8 to TRBJ2-7; D might be TRBD2 (5 bases). The CDR3 contains 16 residues. Trimming stripped 0 bases from V and 2 bases from J, with 15 bases between. In germline, CDR1 is SGHTS, CDR2 YDEGEE. DNA for the CDR3: TGTGCCAGCAGCTTGGAGGTAGGGAGAGGAACCTACGAGCAGTACTTC. Translation gives CASSLEVGRGTYEQYF.

The chain uses TRBV6-6 and TRBJ2-5; D may be TRBD2 (6 bases). Trimming cost V 5 bases and J 5 bases, with 15 bases left between them. Germline CDR1 reads MNHNY; CDR2 reads SVGAGI (reference sequence). CDR3 length equals 14 residues. CDR3 sequence reads: CASSEGLPRETQYF. The CDR3 region has the DNA TGTGCCAGCAGTGAGGGACTGCCCAGGGAGACCCAGTACTTC.

The rearrangement joins TRBV5-1 to TRBJ2-7; TRBD1 matches 9 bases. CDR1 is SGHRS, CDR2 YFSETQ, per germline. Trimming cost V 0 bases and J 4 bases; bases outside gene matches: 5. The CDR3 totals 15 residues. The CDR3 coding sequence is TGCGCCAGCAGCTTGGGTGGGACAGGGTTTTACGAGCAGTACTTC. Protein sequence: CASSLGGTGFYEQYF.

This clone was picked up one time. The chain carries TRBV3-1 (or the pseudogene TRBV3-2) and TRBJ2-7; 10 nucleotides agree with TRBD2. With V trimmed by 5 bases and J by 6 bases, 4 bases remained unmatched. This CDR3 is 13 amino acids long. From germline, CDR1 is LGHDT and CDR2 YNNKEL (reference sequence). In nucleotides, the CDR3 is TGTGCCAGCAGCTTACTAGCGGGAAGCGAGCAGTACTTC. This gives the protein CASSLLAGSEQYF.

The chain uses TRBV7-3 and TRBJ2-1; D is unresolved. V was cut by 3 bases and J by 3 bases, with 9 bases left in between. CDR1 is SGHTA and CDR2 is FQGTGA in the germline V gene. CDR3 length: 14 residues. The CDR3 sequence is CASSFLDGYNEQFF. CDR3 in DNA: TGTGCCAGCAGCTTCCTGGACGGCTACAATGAGCAGTTCTTC.

The rearrangement joins TRBV5-1 to TRBJ1-1; D not resolved. V was pared by 0 bases and J by 4 bases, with 7 bases between. Germline lookup yields CDR1 SGHRS and CDR2 YFSETQ. The CDR3 covers 13 residues. In DNA form, the CDR3 reads TGCGCCAGCAGCTTGGCGGGGATCACTGAAGCTTTCTTT. Protein sequence: CASSLAGITEAFF.

The V gene is TRBV6-5, the J gene TRBJ2-7, with TRBD2 identical over 8 bases. Germline CDR1 MNHEY, CDR2 SVGAGI. This CDR3 has 16 residues. J was trimmed by 2 bases and V by 0 bases; bases with no gene match: 6. The CDR3 sequence: CASSYSSAGGPYEQYF. In DNA, the CDR3 is TGTGCCAGCAGTTACTCCAGCGCGGGAGGCCCCTACGAGCAGTACTTC.

J is TRBJ2-3 and V is TRBV27; no clear D gene. The CDR3 contains 13 residues. The germline V and J ends were trimmed by 6 bases and 0 bases, with 7 bases remaining between them. Per the germline V gene, CDR1 is MNHEY and CDR2 is SMNVEV (reference sequence). As DNA, the CDR3 is TGTGCCAGCAGCGACTCAAGCACAGATACGCAGTATTTT. Its translation is CASSDSSTDTQYF.

J is TRBJ1-5 and V is TRBV2, with D maybe TRBD1 (6 bases). Trimming shortened V by 6 bases and J by 7 bases, and 22 bases separated the two germline ends. Germline V gene data show CDR1 as SNHLY and CDR2 as FYNNEI. The CDR3 loop spans 16 amino acids. Written as DNA, the CDR3 is TGTGCCAGCAGCCGCCCCGGGACACCGAAATTACAGCCCCAGCATTTT. Its protein is CASSRPGTPKLQPQHF.

V and J are TRBV28 and TRBJ1-5, with 9 bases identical to TRBD1. This CDR3 is built from 17 residues. The J segment lost 1 base and the V segment lost 6 bases, leaving 10 bases of the junction unmatched. Germline V gene sequence: CDR1 MDHEN, CDR2 SYDVKM. CDR3: CASSRDREVRSNQPQHF. The CDR3 nucleotides read TGTGCCAGCAGCCGGGACAGGGAAGTTAGAAGCAATCAGCCCCAGCATTTT. The full variable domain, rest sourced from reference TRBV28 and TRBJ1-5, is DVKVTQSSRYLVKRTGEKVFLECVQDMDHENMFWYRQDPGLGLRLIYFSYDVKMKEKGDIPEGYSVSREKKERFSLILESASTNQTSMYLCASSRDREVRSNQPQHFGDGTRLSIL.

This chain uses TRBV5-1 with TRBJ1-4, with D tentatively TRBD1 (6 bases). CDR1 and CDR2 from the germline V gene are SGHRS and YFSETQ. V shed 1 base and J shed 7 bases, with 14 bases lying between them. The CDR3 runs to 15 residues. The CDR3 reads CASSLIEGGGEKLFF. CDR3 coding DNA: TGCGCCAGCAGCTTGATAGAGGGGGGAGGTGAAAAACTGTTTTTT.

The V call is TRBV6-6, the J call TRBJ2-7; 8 bases map to TRBD1. The length of the CDR3 is 15 residues. CDR1 MNHNY and CDR2 SVGAGI come from the germline V gene (reference sequence). J gave up 0 bases and V 11 bases, and 12 bases lay outside the gene matches. This CDR3 reads CAGLTGENSSYEQYF. In nucleotides, the CDR3 is TGTGCCGGATTGACAGGGGAGAATAGCTCCTACGAGCAGTACTTC.

V and J are TRBV27 and TRBJ2-1; maybe TRBD1 (6 bases). Per the germline V gene, CDR1 is MNHEY and CDR2 is SMNVEV (reference sequence). The V gene lost 3 bases and the J gene lost 5 bases, with 11 bases spanning the gap. The CDR3 spans 14 residues. In nucleotides, the CDR3 is TGTGCCAGCAGTTTCCCAGGGGCGGACAATGAGCAGTTCTTC. It is translated as CASSFPGADNEQFF.

The chain carries TRBV30 and TRBJ1-2; D might be TRBD1 (5 bases). The CDR3 has 13 residues. V was cut by 3 bases and J by 4 bases, with 12 bases left in between. Germline V CDR1 and CDR2: GTSNPN, SVGIG (reference sequence). In nucleotides, the CDR3 is TGTGCCTGGAGAGACGGGGCGAGCTATGGCTACACCTTC. Translating gives CAWRDGASYGYTF.

The CDR3 DNA is TGCGCCAGCAGCTTCTACATGGAGCGGGACTCCTACGAGCAGTACTTC. It encodes CASSFYMERDSYEQYF. This chain joins TRBV4-1 and TRBJ2-7; 7 nucleotides agree with TRBD2. V shed 5 bases, J shed 0 bases, and the junction held 10 bases outside the gene matches. The germline CDR1 and CDR2 sequences are MGHRA and YSYEKL. This CDR3 contains 16 residues.

The V and J genes are TRBV10-1 and TRBJ1-5, with no clear D. V was clipped by 3 bases and J by 12 bases, with 3 bases between them. This CDR3 has 9 residues. Germline loops: CDR1 WNHNN, CDR2 SYGVQD (reference sequence). CDR3 loop: CASSDNQHF. CDR3 sequence (DNA): TGCGCCAGCAGTGACAACCAGCATTTT.

The CDR3 sequence is CASSQGTAGEEKLFF. The DNA of the CDR3 is TGTGCCAGCAGTCAGGGGACTGCTGGAGAGGAAAAACTGTTTTTT. This chain joins TRBV6-5 and TRBJ1-4; TRBD1 might be the D (6 bases). Trimming took off 5 bases at V and 8 bases at J, with 18 bases between the two ends. CDR3 length: 15 amino acids. Per germline, CDR1 MNHEY and CDR2 SVGAGI.

The genes are TRBV7-9 and TRBJ2-3; 8 bases agree with TRBD2. The germline V gene encodes CDR1 SEHNR and CDR2 FQNEAQ (reference sequence). The CDR3 runs to 15 residues. After removal of 5 bases from V and 2 bases from J, the junction contained 6 bases not matched to a gene. CDR3 nucleotides: TGTGCCAGCAGCCCTACGGGAGGGCCCACAGATACGCAGTATTTT. It specifies CASSPTGGPTDTQYF.

This clone showed up just a few times. This chain joins TRBV5-1 and TRBJ2-2; 8 bases match TRBD1. From germline, CDR1 is SGHRS and CDR2 YFSETQ. This CDR3 has 14 amino acids. Losses at the gene ends were 2 bases for V and 7 bases for J; bases not matched to a gene: 4. The chain's CDR3 is CASSLQGEGGELFF. CDR3 nucleotide sequence: TGCGCCAGCAGCTTACAGGGGGAAGGCGGGGAGCTGTTTTTT.

Comment on this clone: This CDR3 is also generated by other DNA sequences in the sample. The V gene is TRBV5-1, the J gene TRBJ1-3; 7 bases are shared with TRBD1. The CDR3 loop spans 15 amino acids. V was clipped by 0 bases and J by 2 bases; unmatched bases: 2. Germline V gives CDR1 SGHRS, CDR2 YFSETQ. The CDR3 DNA reads as TGCGCCAGCAGCTTGGCCGGGACAGCTGGAAACACCATATATTTT. This encodes CASSLAGTAGNTIYF.

J is TRBJ1-6 and V is TRBV14; D is unresolved. The CDR3 length is 11 residues. Germline values: CDR1 SGHDN, CDR2 FVKESK. V was clipped by 4 bases and J by 9 bases, with 4 bases between them. The CDR3 nucleotides are TGTGCCAGCAGCCCGATTTCACCCCTCCACTTT. It codes for CASSPISPLHF. Full variable domain (rest looked up from reference TRBV14 and TRBJ1-6): EAGVTQFPSHSVIEKGQTVTLRCDPISGHDNLYWYRRVMGKEIKFLLHFVKESKQDESGMPNNRFLAERTGGTYSTLKVQPAELEDSGVYFCASSPISPLHFGNGTRLTVT.